The clone carrying this T cell receptor beta chain was detected a few times. Germline V CDR1 and CDR2: LGHDT, YNNKEL (reference sequence). With 3 bases removed from V and 2 bases from J, the gap between germline ends came to 10 bases. The CDR3 covers 14 residues. These data belong to a study of blood T cell repertoires in COVID-19. Assay used: immunoSEQ multiplex PCR; TCRdb lists only in-frame clones, some missing. The sample includes more than 250,000 clones, approximately 84% seen only once; the top ten take roughly 8.6%. Sequenced sample: peripheral blood. The chain is built from TRBV3-1 (or the pseudogene TRBV3-2) and TRBJ2-5; D is undetermined. The sequence was collected from a human donor in a cohort sampled during active COVID-19. This chain's CDR3 is CASSQTSEQETQYF. CDR3 coding DNA: TGTGCCAGCAGCCAGACATCTGAACAAGAGACCCAGTACTTC.